The present T cell receptor beta chain was sequenced within a study of regulatory T cells in long-lasting Graves disease. Libraries of TCR beta came from iRepertoire HTBI primers plus Arm-PCR of CDR3 regions. In TCRdb, the multiplex PCR reads were re-called with MiXCR into one record per CDR3 protein. The sample consists of around 400,000 distinct CDR3 sequences, about a quarter of them appearing once. The CDR3 loop spans 15 amino acids. CDR1 is SNHLY and CDR2 is FYNNEI in the germline V gene. Germline trimming cut 4 bases from V and 0 bases from J; bases unmatched to any gene: 3. Specified time point: persistent/refractory GD, antithyroid drugs over 5 years with positive TRAb. The TCR library used RNA extracted from PBMCs.

The clonotype comes from a female donor with Graves disease. This chain uses TRBV2 with TRBJ2-1; 7 bases map to TRBD1. The material sequenced was peripheral blood mononuclear cells (PBMCs), taken when the disease was refractory, from a patient treated with antithyroid drugs. The CDR3: CASSVDRSSYNEQFF. For the CDR3, the DNA is TGTGCCAGCAGTGTGGACAGGAGCTCCTACAATGAGCAGTTCTTC.